This T cell receptor beta chain stems from a study of shared clonotypes between healthy human individuals. At the level of the study: The plates for each donor numbered three CD4 naive, three CD4 memory, two CD8 naive and one CD8 memory.

Naive CD8 populations comprised CD45RO-negative cells positively selected for CCR7, excluding terminally differentiated effector memory CD45RA+ cells. Healthy adults negative for HIV, lacking recent acute infections or vaccinations, served as donors. The CDR3 sequence is 12 residues long. The germline CDR1 and CDR2 sequences are SNHLY and FYNNEI. V was clipped by 3 bases and J by 7 bases, with 10 bases between them. Replicate PCRs from sorted subsets contained roughly 200 ng DNA, which is 30,000 to 35,000 T cell genomes. Measured with immunoSEQ multiplex PCR; TCRdb has only the in-frame clones, and not every one. Altogether about 750,000 clones are present, 80% to 95% being singletons, with the ten largest covering about 25%.

Sequenced: naive CD8+ T cells sorted from blood. This receptor was taken from a young man in good health. The rearrangement joins TRBV2 to TRBJ2-7, with no clear D. CDR3 residues: CASSDNSGEQYF. The CDR3 DNA is TGTGCCAGCAGTGATAACTCCGGAGAGCAGTACTTC.